The 16 T cell receptor beta chains reported below all come from one sample, sequenced in a study of T cells after posttransplantation cyclophosphamide. The assay was immunoSEQ multiplex PCR, and TCRdb's table has in-frame clones only and misses some. The sample lists about 32,000 clones, roughly nine tenths occurring once. The naive gate required viable CD3+CD4+ or CD3+CD8+ cells with CCR7+CD45RA+CD45RO-CD95-CD27+CD28+ phenotype. Specimen: naive CD4+ T cells sorted from blood. The origin of the receptors is a man aged 30-40 years in good health and a related stem cell transplant donor.

This clone was recorded once. DNA of the CDR3: TGTGCCAGTAGTATTACAGCTAGCACAGATACGCAGTATTTT. It specifies CASSITASTDTQYF. This chain uses TRBV19 with TRBJ2-3; D is uncertain. The CDR3 spans 14 residues. Trimming shortened V by 3 bases and J by 0 bases, and 7 bases separated the two germline ends. Germline V gene sequence: CDR1 LNHDA, CDR2 SQIVND (reference sequence).

The gene calls are TRBV7-3 and TRBJ2-5, with TRBD2 matching over 10 bases. The trim removed 6 bases at V and 1 base at J, leaving 14 bases unmatched. This CDR3 has 18 residues. CDR1 SGHTA and CDR2 FQGTGA come from the germline V gene. This CDR3 reads CASSRLSLAGDRQETQYF. CDR3 nucleotides: TGTGCCAGCAGTCGATTATCTCTAGCGGGGGACCGCCAAGAGACCCAGTACTTC.

The rearrangement joins TRBV4-1 to TRBJ2-2; no reliable D call. Trimming cost V 1 base and J 8 bases, with 5 bases left between them. CDR3 length: 12 residues. The germline CDR1 and CDR2 sequences are MGHRA and YSYEKL. The CDR3 nucleotides read TGCGCCAGCAGCCAAGTACTTGGGGAGCTGTTTTTT. This gives the protein CASSQVLGELFF.

The V call is TRBV9, the J call TRBJ1-3, with 8 nucleotides matching TRBD1. The CDR3 contains 15 residues. Germline assignment: CDR1 SGDLS and CDR2 YYNGEE. V dropped 2 bases and J dropped 4; count of bases not matched to a gene: 5. The CDR3 spells CASSVRTGSGNTIYF. CDR3 DNA: TGTGCCAGCAGCGTTAGGACAGGGTCCGGAAACACCATATATTTT.

The rearrangement links TRBV14 to TRBJ2-2; D gene ambiguous. The CDR3 contains 14 residues. The ends were cut back, 3 bases at V and 5 bases at J, with 10 bases in the middle. Germline assignment: CDR1 SGHDN and CDR2 FVKESK. The CDR3 spells CASSHLRPTGELFF. The CDR3 DNA reads as TGTGCCAGCAGCCACCTGCGGCCAACCGGGGAGCTGTTTTTT.

The chain is built from TRBV19 and TRBJ1-3, with D uncertain. V was shortened by 4 bases and J by 0 bases, with 7 bases between the two germline ends. The germline CDR1 and CDR2 sequences are LNHDA and SQIVND (reference sequence). This CDR3 region has 14 residues. The CDR3 sequence is CASSRQLSGNTIYF. The CDR3 DNA reads as TGTGCCAGTAGTAGACAACTCTCTGGAAACACCATATATTTT.

This clone was counted once. This chain joins TRBV9 and TRBJ2-7, with 11 positions matching TRBD2. The CDR3 extends over 14 amino acids. With 4 bases clipped from V and 4 bases from J, the junction kept 4 bases outside the gene matches. Germline V gene lookup returns CDR1 SGDLS and CDR2 YYNGEE. For the CDR3, the DNA is TGTGCCAGCAGCCGTCTAGCGGGGGGATACGAGCAGTACTTC. The encoded protein is CASSRLAGGYEQYF.

V is TRBV5-4 and J is TRBJ2-6; 7 nucleotides line up with TRBD1. The trim removed 0 bases at V and 5 bases at J, leaving 5 bases unmatched. Germline V CDR1 and CDR2: SGHNT, YYREEE (reference sequence). The CDR3 is 16 residues long. CDR3 in amino acids: CASSLEGALRANVLTF. CDR3 coding DNA: TGTGCCAGCAGCTTGGAGGGGGCTCTGAGGGCCAACGTCCTGACTTTC. Drawing the rest from reference TRBV5-4 and TRBJ2-6, the complete variable domain is ETGVTQSPTHLIKTRGQQVTLRCSSQSGHNTVSWYQQALGQGPQFIFQYYREEENGRGNFPPRFSGLQFPNYSSELNVNALELDDSALYLCASSLEGALRANVLTFGAGSRLTVL.

V and J are TRBV5-1 and TRBJ1-2, with D possibly matching TRBD1 (6 bases). This CDR3 comprises 14 residues. In germline, CDR1 is SGHRS, CDR2 YFSETQ. The V end lost 4 bases, the J end lost 6 bases, and 16 bases lay between the germline ends. CDR3 coding DNA: TGCGCCAGCAGCCCCAGGCCACAGGGAGATGGCTACACCTTC. Amino acid sequence: CASSPRPQGDGYTF. Full variable domain (remainder filled in from reference TRBV5-1 and TRBJ1-2): KAGVTQTPRYLIKTRGQQVTLSCSPISGHRSVSWYQQTPGQGLQFLFEYFSETQRNKGNFPGRFSGRQFSNSRSEMNVSTLELGDSALYLCASSPRPQGDGYTFGSGTRLTVV.

This chain uses TRBV11-1 with TRBJ1-2, with D hard to call. The CDR3 length is 14 residues. Germline CDR1 is SGHAT and CDR2 is FQDESV (reference sequence). Between the trimmed V and J ends, which lost 1 base and 2 bases, there was a span of 8 bases. CDR3 protein: CASSLGGRNYGYTF. The CDR3 DNA reads TGTGCCAGCAGCTTAGGAGGGAGAAACTATGGCTACACCTTC.

Turning to this clone: A junction end diverges from the germline sequence, so it may reflect a read error. V is TRBV5-1 and J is TRBJ2-7; 7 bases line up with TRBD1. Per the germline V gene, CDR1 is SGHRS and CDR2 is YFSETQ. CDR3 size: 14 residues. The CDR3 DNA is TGCGCCAGCAGCACTGACAGGGTTGGCTACGGGCAGTACTTC. It encodes CASSTDRVGYGQYF.

This clone was found once. The chain is built from TRBV28 and TRBJ2-5; D uncertain. TRBJ2-7 explains the end of the DNA better; the J call may be wrong. CDR3 length: 13 residues. The V gene's germline CDR1 is MDHEN and CDR2 SYDVKM. CDR3 protein: CASSFSSRYEQYF. The DNA for the CDR3 is TGTGCCAGCAGTTTCTCCAGCAGGTACGAGCAGTACTTC.

The chain carries TRBV6-1 and TRBJ1-1, with D unclear. The V end lost 6 bases, the J end lost 1 base, and 12 bases lay between the germline ends. The germline gives CDR1 MNHNS, CDR2 SASEGT. The CDR3 has 14 amino acids. Written as DNA, the CDR3 is TGTGCCAGCAGCCCCTTCGGGTCGAACACTGAAGCTTTCTTT. Translation: CASSPFGSNTEAFF.

A single count supports this clone. This sequence joins TRBV4-2 and TRBJ1-4; a possible D gene is TRBD1 (6 bases). This CDR3 spans 14 amino acids. The germline V gene encodes CDR1 LGHNA and CDR2 YNFKEQ. V was clipped by 3 bases and J by 4 bases, with 9 bases between them. The CDR3 DNA reads as TGTGCCAGCAGCCAGGGGGCAGTTAATGAAAAACTGTTTTTT. Its protein is CASSQGAVNEKLFF.

The genes are TRBV7-2 and TRBJ2-7; 7 bases agree with TRBD1. This CDR3 contains 14 residues. CDR1 and CDR2 from the germline V gene are SGHTA and FQGNSA. Trimming at V came to 4 bases and at J to 1 base, leaving 4 bases not matched to a gene. CDR3 residues: CASSSPGQSYEQYF. Written as DNA, the CDR3 is TGTGCCAGCAGCTCGCCGGGACAGTCCTACGAGCAGTACTTC.

The J gene is TRBJ2-3, the V gene TRBV25-1; tentatively, D is TRBD2 (7 bases). CDR1 is MGHDK and CDR2 is SYGVNS in the germline V gene. The CDR3 is 12 amino acids. Trimming removed 7 bases from V and 10 bases from J, with 15 bases in between. DNA for the CDR3: TGTGCCAGCAATGGGGGGGGCAACTCGCAGTATTTT. Its translation: CASNGGGNSQYF. Filled out from reference TRBV25-1 and TRBJ2-3, the complete variable domain reads EADIYQTPRYLVIGTGKKITLECSQTMGHDKMYWYQQDPGMELHLIHYSYGVNSTEKGDLSSESTVSRIRTEHFPLTLESARPSHTSQYLCASNGGGNSQYFGPGTRLTVL.